The 6 T cell receptor beta chains below were found in one sample sequenced in a study of T cell responses to AZD1222 COVID-19 vaccine (dated by TCRdb to about 2021). Library preparation was by the immunoSEQ multiplex PCR assay. In its TCRdb copy, this immuneACCESS table keeps in-frame sequences only and misses some clones. Where compared with another copy, unresolved V genes explain less than half of these, and the others have no known cause. This sample gives some 80,000 clones in total; 75% to 90% of them show up just once. The ten biggest clones cover over 5.5% of the sample. Taken with the paper, the label for time point translates to: baseline before first vaccination. The sample was peripheral blood, taken on day 0 of AZD1222 vaccination. These receptors originate from an adult in good health.

The V gene is TRBV6-1, the J gene TRBJ2-2; D is unresolved. The CDR3 has 15 amino acids. Germline CDR1 and CDR2: MNHNS and SASEGT. V was shortened by 0 bases and J by 3 bases, with 8 bases between the two germline ends. DNA for the CDR3: TGTGCCAGCAGTGAAGCCCCCCTGGACACCGGGGAGCTGTTTTTT. Its protein product is CASSEAPLDTGELFF.

The chain carries TRBV6-5 and TRBJ1-4; tentatively, D is TRBD1 (5 bases). The V end lost 0 bases, the J end lost 7 bases, and 12 bases lay between the germline ends. Germline CDR1 MNHEY, CDR2 SVGAGI. This CDR3 has 15 residues. CDR3 DNA: TGTGCCAGCAGTTACTCGTTCACGGACACTGAAAAACTGTTTTTT. Amino acids: CASSYSFTDTEKLFF.

This rearrangement joins TRBV5-4 to TRBJ2-2; 7 nucleotides line up with TRBD2. This CDR3 has 14 amino acids. J gave up 8 bases and V 2 bases, and 6 bases lay outside the gene matches. Germline V gene lookup returns CDR1 SGHNT and CDR2 YYREEE (reference sequence). In nucleotides, the CDR3 is TGTGCCAGCAGCTTACGGGGAGGGGAGGGGGAGCTGTTTTTT. It yields the protein CASSLRGGEGELFF.

The chain has TRBV6-1 and TRBJ2-7; 11 bases are a match to TRBD2. The CDR3 loop spans 16 amino acids. CDR1 is MNHNS and CDR2 is SASEGT in the germline V gene. The J segment lost 1 base and the V segment lost 4 bases, leaving 6 bases of the junction unmatched. The CDR3, as DNA: TGTGCCAGCAGTGCCTGGCTAGCGGGGGGTTCCTACGAGCAGTACTTC. It yields the protein CASSAWLAGGSYEQYF.

As for this clone: Other DNA sequences of this sample code for an identical CDR3. The chain carries TRBV6-2 or TRBV6-3 and TRBJ2-4, with D unresolved. Per the germline V gene, CDR1 is MNHEY and CDR2 is SVGEGT. The V end was cut by 6 bases, the J end by 1 base, with 10 bases between. The CDR3 sequence is 14 residues long. The CDR3 DNA sequence: TGTGCCAGCAGCTCGGTGGGGGCCAAAAACATTCAGTACTTC. It translates to CASSSVGAKNIQYF.

This clone appeared a single time. This chain links TRBV28 with TRBJ1-5, with TRBD1 matching 7 bases. This CDR3 contains 16 residues. V trimming: 5 bases; J trimming: 3 bases; junction bases outside the gene matches: 10. Germline values: CDR1 MDHEN, CDR2 SYDVKM. CDR3 DNA: TGTGCCAGCAGTGGGGGACAGATGAGGGACAATCAGCCCCAGCATTTT. Amino acid sequence: CASSGGQMRDNQPQHF. The full variable domain, rest sourced from reference TRBV28 and TRBJ1-5, is DVKVTQSSRYLVKRTGEKVFLECVQDMDHENMFWYRQDPGLGLRLIYFSYDVKMKEKGDIPEGYSVSREKKERFSLILESASTNQTSMYLCASSGGQMRDNQPQHFGDGTRLSIL.